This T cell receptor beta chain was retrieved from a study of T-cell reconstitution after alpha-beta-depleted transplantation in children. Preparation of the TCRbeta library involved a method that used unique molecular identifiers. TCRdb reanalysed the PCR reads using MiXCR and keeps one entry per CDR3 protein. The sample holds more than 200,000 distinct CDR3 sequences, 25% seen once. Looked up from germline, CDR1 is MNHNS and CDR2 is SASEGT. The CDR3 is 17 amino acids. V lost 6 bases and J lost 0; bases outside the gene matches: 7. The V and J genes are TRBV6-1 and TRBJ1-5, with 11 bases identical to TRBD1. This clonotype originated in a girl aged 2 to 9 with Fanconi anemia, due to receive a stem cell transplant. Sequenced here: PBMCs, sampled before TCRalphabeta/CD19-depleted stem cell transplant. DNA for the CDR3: TGTGCCAGCAGCCGAACCGGGACAGGGGGTAGCAATCAGCCCCAGCATTTT. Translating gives CASSRTGTGGSNQPQHF.